Here is one T cell receptor (beta chain) with its context. Its specificity is not known. The sample comes from a study of CD8 T cells in Susac syndrome. Study-wide points: An acknowledgment was made by the study that its TCR sequencing and HLA analysis involved relatively few individuals.

Reverse transcription of 0.5 to 1 ug RNA was performed with random hexamers. Across 54 Vbeta and 13 Jbeta, immunoSEQ multiplex PCR amplified TCR beta CDR3. Via MiXCR, TCRdb re-called the immunoSEQ multiplex PCR reads, giving one row per CDR3 protein. The table has 100,000 to 150,000 distinct CDR3 sequences, about 94% seen once. TCR beta sequencing was performed on blood CD8+ and CD4+ T cells. The TEMRA cells underwent FACS enrichment, while the CD8+ and CD4+ T cells underwent negative isolation. The germline gives CDR1 SQVTM, CDR2 ANQGSEA. CDR3 length equals 12 residues. V was pared by 7 bases and J by 2 bases, with 12 bases between.

The V gene is TRBV29-1, the J gene TRBJ2-7, with D tentatively TRBD1 (6 bases). This TCR came from a human donor in good health. Sequencing was done on a sample of CD4+ T cells from PBMCs. CDR3 DNA sequence: TGCAGCGCCTACAGGGCCCCCTACGAGCAGTACTTC. It codes for CSAYRAPYEQYF.